This T cell receptor beta chain was sequenced in a study of shared clonotypes between healthy human individuals. Libraries were prepared by immunoSEQ multiplex PCR; TCRdb keeps only in-frame clonotypes and omits some of them. The table has roughly 2.1 million clones, more than 85% seen once. Germline V gene lookup returns CDR1 MNHNY and CDR2 SVGAGI (reference sequence). The CDR3 sequence is 15 residues long. V was pared by 6 bases and J by 6 bases, with 10 bases of the junction left unmatched. It was CD45RO-negative cells, positively selected for CCR7, that made up naive CD8 cells, with terminally differentiated effector memory CD45RA+ cells excluded.

The gene calls are TRBV6-6 and TRBJ1-4, with 7 bases lining up with TRBD1. The sequence was obtained from a young man in good health. Some clones in this sample may be carry-over from other donors' samples. The specimen sequenced was naive CD8+ T cells from PBMCs. This chain's CDR3 is CASRPTTGWDEKLFF. Written as DNA, the CDR3 is TGTGCCAGCAGACCGACGACAGGGTGGGATGAAAAACTGTTTTTT.